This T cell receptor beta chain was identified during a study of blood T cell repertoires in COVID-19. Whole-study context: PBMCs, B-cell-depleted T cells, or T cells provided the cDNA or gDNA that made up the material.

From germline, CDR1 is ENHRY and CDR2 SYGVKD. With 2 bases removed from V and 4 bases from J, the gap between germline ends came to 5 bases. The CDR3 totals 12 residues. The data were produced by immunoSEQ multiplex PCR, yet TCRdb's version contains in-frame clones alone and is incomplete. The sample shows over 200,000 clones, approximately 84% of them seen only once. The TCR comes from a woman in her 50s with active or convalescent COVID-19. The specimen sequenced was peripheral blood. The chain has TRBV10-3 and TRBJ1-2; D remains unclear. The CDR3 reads CAISELFYGYTF. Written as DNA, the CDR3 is TGTGCCATCAGTGAGCTATTCTATGGCTACACCTTC.